Each of the 2 T cell receptor beta chains below was sequenced from the same sample in a study of blood T cell repertoires in COVID-19. Here immunoSEQ multiplex PCR was the method, and the copy in TCRdb shows in-frame clones only, minus some. The repertoire has 350,000 to 550,000 clones, about 85% of them found once; the top ten carry under 2.5%. The sequencing input was PBMCs or T cells enriched from blood (not recorded which). The receptors derive from a young woman with acute COVID-19.

The chain joins TRBV5-1 to TRBJ1-4, with TRBD1 as a possible D gene (6 bases). V was pared by 5 bases and J by 7 bases, with 24 bases between. The CDR3 length is 17 residues. In germline, CDR1 is SGHRS, CDR2 YFSETQ. Here the CDR3 DNA reads TGCGCCAGCAGTCCTGAAGATAGACAGGCAAGAGGTGAAAAACTGTTTTTT. It encodes CASSPEDRQARGEKLFF.

The rearrangement uses TRBV6-5 and TRBJ2-1, with 10 bases matching TRBD2. J lost 6 bases, V lost 0 bases, and 5 bases had no gene match. Germline V gene lookup returns CDR1 MNHEY and CDR2 SVGAGI. The CDR3 totals 16 residues. The CDR3 loop is CASSYSVLAGVNEQFF. Here the CDR3 DNA reads TGTGCCAGCAGTTACTCGGTTCTAGCGGGAGTCAATGAGCAGTTCTTC.